This TCR beta chain was captured by sequencing in a study of CD8 T cells in ankylosing spondylitis. Study findings and constraints: A TCR beta motif of roughly 8 highly homologous variants appeared characteristic of ankylosing spondylitis blood.

V was clipped by 4 bases and J by 4 bases; unmatched bases: 7. This CDR3 contains 16 residues. Germline CDR1 and CDR2: SGHRS and YFSETQ. Construction of TCR beta libraries was performed using quantitative 5'-RACE with molecular barcodes. TCRdb itself ran the 5' RACE reads through MiXCR, one entry per CDR3 protein. The sample includes about 240,000 distinct CDR3 sequences, roughly 10% seen only once; the top ten take 6% to 8.5%. In regard to this clonotype: No antigen is known for it.

Sequences were obtained from blood, either unsorted or a sorted T cell fraction (not recorded which). V and J are TRBV5-1 and TRBJ2-2, with 10 bases lining up with TRBD2. The source of this sequence is a male donor with ankylosing spondylitis or in good health (not recorded which). CDR3 coding DNA: TGCGCCAGCAGCGCCCTAGCGGGGGACGTCACCGGGGAGCTGTTTTTT. It yields the protein CASSALAGDVTGELFF.